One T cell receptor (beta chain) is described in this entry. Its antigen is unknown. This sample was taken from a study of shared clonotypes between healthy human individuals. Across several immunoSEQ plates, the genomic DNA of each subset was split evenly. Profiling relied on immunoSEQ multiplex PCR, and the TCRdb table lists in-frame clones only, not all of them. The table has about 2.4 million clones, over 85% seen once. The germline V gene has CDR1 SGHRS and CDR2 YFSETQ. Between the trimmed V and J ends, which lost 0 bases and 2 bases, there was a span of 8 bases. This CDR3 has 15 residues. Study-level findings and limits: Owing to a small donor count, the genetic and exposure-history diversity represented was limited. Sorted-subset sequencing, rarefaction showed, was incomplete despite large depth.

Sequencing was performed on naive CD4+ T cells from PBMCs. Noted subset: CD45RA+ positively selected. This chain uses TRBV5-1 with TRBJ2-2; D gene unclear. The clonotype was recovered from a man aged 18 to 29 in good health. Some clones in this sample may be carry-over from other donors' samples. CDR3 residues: CASSLDSPNTGELFF. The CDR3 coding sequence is TGCGCCAGCAGCTTGGACTCGCCCAACACCGGGGAGCTGTTTTTT.